The TCR beta chain described here comes from a study of blood T cell repertoires in COVID-19. In the study overall: COVID-19 samples, acute and convalescent, were from the United States, Italy and Spain. Sources were T cells, B-cell-depleted T cells, or PBMCs; the material itself was cDNA or gDNA.

The CDR3 length is 16 residues. Trimming took 2 bases from V and 5 from J; bases not matched to a gene: 5. Germline V gives CDR1 SGHDT, CDR2 YYEEEE. Per the authors' pipeline: By means of reference gene primer amplification, nucleated cell counts were estimated. The protocol was immunoSEQ multiplex PCR, while the TCRdb copy is restricted to in-frame clones and leaves out a portion. The V and J calls and clone size come from that table; D and trimming were worked out from the DNA. The table records about 54,000 clones, about nine tenths of them present only once. The rearrangement joins TRBV5-6 to TRBJ2-1; 12 nucleotides line up with TRBD2. This TCR derives from a man aged 55 to 70 with active COVID-19. Material: peripheral blood. The CDR3 nucleotides are TGTGCCAGCAGCTTTCCGACTAGCGGGGGTCACAATGAGCAGTTCTTC. Amino acids: CASSFPTSGGHNEQFF.